The subject of this entry is one T cell receptor beta chain. Its specificity is not known. This sample is part of a study of metastatic and nonmetastatic thyroid tumors. In the study overall: Across blood and tumor or nodule tissue, repertoires from malignant and benign thyroid patients were compared with one another.

Per the original methods: Clinicopathological groups differed in CDR3, with these differences serving to build a distant-metastasis classifier for papillary thyroid cancer. Through MiXCR, TCRdb re-clonotyped the PCR reads. These V and J calls derive from TCRdb rather than the authors' analysis. The table shows roughly 58,000 clones, with 4% to 5% occurring only once. Germline V gene data show CDR1 as LNHDA and CDR2 as SQIVND (reference sequence). V lost 6 bases and J 3 bases, leaving 6 bases between the germline ends. This CDR3 spans 11 amino acids. Findings of the study overall: Significantly higher TCR beta diversity was reportedly seen in malignant thyroid tumors than benign nodules, in blood and tumor.

No treatment had been given to any patient before thyroid surgery. The receptor was derived from a female donor with papillary thyroid cancer or a benign thyroid nodule (not recorded which). Some clones in this sample may be carry-over from other donors' samples. Input material: blood. The chain couples TRBV19 to TRBJ2-7, with D uncertain. The CDR3 coding sequence is TGTGCCAGTAGCGTGGACTACGAGCAGTACTTC. Its translation is CASSVDYEQYF.